This record concerns one TCR beta chain sequence. Its antigen is currently unknown. The junction does not match germline at one end; this may be a read error. This entry comes from a study of T cells after posttransplantation cyclophosphamide. The data were produced by immunoSEQ multiplex PCR, yet TCRdb's version contains in-frame clones alone and is incomplete. The data hold approximately 700 clones, with roughly 80% observed a single time. CDR3 length: 14 amino acids. CDR1 and CDR2 from the germline V gene are KGHSH and LQKENI. Findings and limits, study-wide: Donor CD8+ memory clones often dominated recipient blood repertoires at later times. Recipient CMV seropositivity and CMV reactivation strongly tracked TRB clonality. TRB overlap between skin or GI tissue T cells and blood was limited.

This TCR came from a man aged 45 to 65. Sequenced: gut tissue. The chain is built from TRBV18 and TRBJ1-2; 7 bases are a match to TRBD1. CDR3 region: CASSPEGEQDRQIF. The CDR3 nucleotides are TGTGCCAGCTCACCTGAGGGGGAACAGGACAGGCAAATCTTC.